One and the same sample provided the 15 T cell receptor beta chains below, sequenced in a study of blood T cells in healthy people across ages. With a J-beta primer mix and a sample-barcoded 5' primer, a second PCR ran about 6 to 11 cycles. One entry per CDR3 protein, called by TCRdb with MiXCR from the 5' RACE reads. The data hold approximately 580,000 distinct CDR3 sequences, with less than 25% observed a single time. This same sample was also part of a study on T cells of mothers and their children.

The sample consisted of blood. Receptors were obtained from a boy aged 5-17 years in good health.

This clonotype was seen a handful of times. The chain couples TRBV3-1 to TRBJ1-2; D remains unclear. Germline V gene data show CDR1 as LGHDT and CDR2 as YNNKEL (reference sequence). Between the trimmed V and J ends, which lost 4 bases and 2 bases, there was a span of 8 bases. The CDR3 loop spans 13 amino acids. For the CDR3, the DNA is TGTGCCAGCAGCCCGACCGAGAACTATGGCTACACCTTC. Amino acids: CASSPTENYGYTF. Supplemented by reference TRBV3-1 and TRBJ1-2, the full variable domain reads DTAVSQTPKYLVTQMGNDKSIKCEQNLGHDTMYWYKQDSKKFLKIMFSYNNKELIINETVPNRFSPKSPDKAHLNLHINSLELGDSAVYFCASSPTENYGYTFGSGTRLTVV.

The CDR3 DNA is TGTGCCAGCAGATCGAACAACAGGGGAAAGGATAATTCACCCCTCCACTTT. Its protein is CASRSNNRGKDNSPLHF. The chain has TRBV6-2 or TRBV6-3 and TRBJ1-6, with 7 bases matching TRBD1. V gave up 6 bases and J gave up 5 bases; unmatched junction bases: 13. The CDR3 spans 17 residues. Germline V gives CDR1 MNHEY, CDR2 SVGEGT.

The sample holds a few counts of this clonotype. The chain combines TRBV6-5 with TRBJ2-2, with TRBD2 as a possible D gene (6 bases). The CDR3 length is 14 residues. V was cut by 2 bases and J by 6 bases, with 10 bases left in between. Germline CDR1 MNHEY, CDR2 SVGAGI. CDR3 sequence reads: CASSYGGKAGELFF. CDR3 coding DNA: TGTGCCAGCAGTTACGGGGGGAAGGCCGGGGAGCTGTTTTTT.

The chain carries TRBV7-3 and TRBJ2-3; 8 bases align to TRBD1. CDR1 is SGHTA and CDR2 is FQGTGA in the germline V gene. The V gene end was trimmed by 5 bases and the J gene end by 7 bases; junction bases not matched to a gene: 5. This CDR3 is built from 13 residues. DNA of the CDR3: TGTGCCAGCAGCCCACAGGGGGTGAATACGCAGTATTTT. Protein sequence: CASSPQGVNTQYF.

The chain joins TRBV20-1 to TRBJ2-2, with D unclear. The V end was cut by 0 bases, the J end by 0 bases, with 5 bases between. Germline V gene data show CDR1 as DFQATT and CDR2 as SNEGSKA (reference sequence). The length of the CDR3 is 14 residues. The CDR3: CSAREVANTGELFF. The CDR3 coding sequence is TGCAGTGCTAGAGAGGTCGCGAACACCGGGGAGCTGTTTTTT.

This clonotype was detected many times. The J gene is TRBJ1-5, the V gene TRBV6-6; a possible D gene is TRBD1 (5 bases). The CDR3 consists of 18 residues. V shed 4 bases and J shed 1 base, with 20 bases lying between them. Germline V gene lookup returns CDR1 MNHNY and CDR2 SVGAGI (reference sequence). CDR3: CASSWDAPARGSNQPQHF. The CDR3 DNA sequence: TGTGCCAGCAGTTGGGACGCGCCAGCTCGGGGAAGCAATCAGCCCCAGCATTTT.

This clonotype occurred a few times. The chain recombines TRBV9 with TRBJ2-7; no clear D gene. Trimming stripped 0 bases from V and 2 bases from J, with 9 bases between. CDR1 is SGDLS and CDR2 is YYNGEE in the germline V gene. The CDR3 covers 14 residues. CDR3 nucleotide sequence: TGTGCCAGCAGCGTAGAGGCGGATACCTACGAGCAGTACTTC. Its translation is CASSVEADTYEQYF. The full variable domain, rest sourced from reference TRBV9 and TRBJ2-7, is DSGVTQTPKHLITATGQRVTLRCSPRSGDLSVYWYQQSLDQGLQFLIQYYNGEERAKGNILERFSAQQFPDLHSELNLSSLELGDSALYFCASSVEADTYEQYFGPGTRLTVT.

This rearrangement joins TRBV5-1 to TRBJ2-4; TRBD1 aligns across 9 bases. In germline, CDR1 is SGHRS, CDR2 YFSETQ. This CDR3 has 16 residues. V lost 4 bases to trimming and J lost 8 bases; unmatched junction nucleotides: 13. The CDR3 sequence: CASSQDEDRGWDIQYF. Written as DNA, the CDR3 is TGCGCCAGCAGCCAGGATGAGGACAGGGGATGGGACATTCAGTACTTC.

This clonotype was seen a handful of times. The rearrangement joins TRBV20-1 to TRBJ2-7; D is possibly TRBD2 (5 bases). In germline, CDR1 is DFQATT, CDR2 SNEGSKA (reference sequence). This CDR3 contains 13 residues. The CDR3 sequence is CSTWGAEPYEQYF. The CDR3 bases are TGCAGCACCTGGGGAGCGGAACCCTACGAGCAGTACTTC.

The CDR3: CASSTGGEYGYTF. Here the CDR3 DNA reads TGTGCCAGCTCGACAGGGGGCGAATATGGCTACACCTTC. The chain recombines TRBV27 with TRBJ1-2; 10 positions match TRBD1. The CDR3 runs to 13 residues. V trimming: 8 bases; J trimming: 5 bases; junction bases outside the gene matches: 5. The V gene's germline CDR1 is MNHEY and CDR2 SMNVEV (reference sequence).

This clonotype was picked up a small number of times. The chain combines TRBV24-1 with TRBJ2-1; possibly TRBD2 for D (6 bases). The DNA end lines up better with TRBJ2-5; the J call may be wrong. The CDR3 sequence is 15 residues long. Per germline, CDR1 KGHDR and CDR2 SFDVKD. CDR3 nucleotide sequence: TGTGCCACCAGTGATTTCCGGCCAAGCGGGGAGACCCAGTACTTC. Its protein product is CATSDFRPSGETQYF.

V usage is TRBV20-1 and J usage is TRBJ1-5; D gene uncertain. This CDR3 region has 14 residues. From germline, CDR1 is DFQATT and CDR2 SNEGSKA (reference sequence). Trimming stripped 4 bases from V and 2 bases from J, with 12 bases between. The chain's CDR3 is CSATMPQRNQPQHF. CDR3 nucleotides: TGCAGTGCTACCATGCCCCAGCGCAATCAGCCCCAGCATTTT.

A few counts support this clonotype. The chain carries TRBV4-1 and TRBJ2-5; D possibly corresponds to TRBD2 (7 bases). In germline, CDR1 is MGHRA, CDR2 YSYEKL. This CDR3 region has 15 residues. The ends were cut back, 0 bases at V and 7 bases at J, with 15 bases in the middle. In DNA form, the CDR3 reads TGCGCCAGCAGCCAAGATAACCAGGGGAGGGTGACCCAGTACTTC. As protein: CASSQDNQGRVTQYF.

The V call is TRBV7-8, the J call TRBJ1-1; D possibly corresponds to TRBD1 (5 bases). CDR1 and CDR2 (germline): SGHVS, FQNEAQ. Between the trimmed V and J ends, which lost 5 bases and 4 bases, there was a span of 14 bases. This CDR3 comprises 14 residues. The CDR3 protein is CASSKRDGGTEAFF. The CDR3 DNA reads TGTGCCAGCAGCAAACGCGACGGGGGCACTGAAGCTTTCTTT.

This clonotype has just a few counts. The chain recombines TRBV13 with TRBJ1-1; no clear D. V lost 5 bases and J lost 7, with 17 bases in between. CDR1 PRHDT and CDR2 FYEKMQ come from the germline V gene (reference sequence). This CDR3 is built from 14 residues. The CDR3, as DNA: TGTGCCAGCAGCCTACTGCCTGGGTACGGTGAAGCTTTCTTT. Amino acid sequence: CASSLLPGYGEAFF.